The 25 T cell receptor beta chains presented below share a single source sample, sequenced in a study of CD8 T cells in Susac syndrome. Reverse transcription of 0.5 to 1 ug RNA was carried out with random hexamers. TCRdb used MiXCR to reprocess the immunoSEQ multiplex PCR reads, holding one entry per CDR3 protein. The sample lists 250,000 to 300,000 distinct CDR3 sequences, almost 85% seen once, with 0.21% in the top ten. Sequenced: CD8+ T cells from PBMCs. The receptor set was obtained from a human donor with multiple sclerosis.

This rearrangement joins TRBV5-4 to TRBJ2-2; no reliable D call. Trimming cost V 2 bases and J 1 base, with 6 bases left between them. CDR3 length equals 14 residues. The germline gives CDR1 SGHNT, CDR2 YYREEE (reference sequence). CDR3 DNA sequence: TGTGCCAGCAGCTTTCTAGAGAACACCGGGGAGCTGTTTTTT. It codes for CASSFLENTGELFF.

This rearrangement joins TRBV4-1 to TRBJ1-3; the D is unclear. The CDR3 is 15 amino acids. The V end lost 4 bases, the J end lost 0 bases, and 10 bases lay between the germline ends. Looked up from germline, CDR1 is MGHRA and CDR2 is YSYEKL. The CDR3 DNA follows: TGCGCCAGCAGCCTTCTGATCGTCTCTGGAAACACCATATATTTT. It yields the protein CASSLLIVSGNTIYF.

The chain recombines TRBV6-5 with TRBJ1-2; D is uncertain. The CDR3 sequence is 13 residues long. Germline V gives CDR1 MNHEY, CDR2 SVGAGI. Trimming took off 6 bases at V and 8 bases at J, with 16 bases between the two ends. The CDR3 region is CASSPGHLRGYTF. In DNA form, the CDR3 reads TGTGCCAGCAGCCCCGGGCACTTGAGGGGCTACACCTTC.

The chain combines TRBV20-1 with TRBJ2-1, with 7 bases matching TRBD2. CDR3 size: 14 residues. The ends lost 6 bases at V and 3 bases at J; junction bases unmatched: 8. The germline V gene encodes CDR1 DFQATT and CDR2 SNEGSKA (reference sequence). In DNA, the CDR3 is TGCAGTGCGCGCGCGGGAGATATCTACAATGAGCAGTTCTTC. Residues: CSARAGDIYNEQFF.

This clonotype was seen only a few times. The gene calls are TRBV4-3 and TRBJ2-3; TRBD1 aligns across 8 bases. Germline values: CDR1 LGHNA, CDR2 YSLEER. The junction had 7 bases not matched to a gene; V was cut back by 4 bases and J by 4 bases. The CDR3 contains 15 residues. This chain's CDR3 is CASSPTGQGADTQYF. The CDR3 DNA reads as TGCGCCAGCAGCCCAACCGGACAGGGAGCAGATACGCAGTATTTT.

The chain couples TRBV7-9 to TRBJ2-1, with 14 bases lining up with TRBD2. The CDR3 length is 16 residues. From germline, CDR1 is SEHNR and CDR2 FQNEAQ (reference sequence). The junction had 5 bases not matched to a gene; V was cut back by 3 bases and J by 7 bases. The CDR3: CASSLTSGRDKNEQFF. Written as DNA, the CDR3 is TGTGCCAGCAGCTTGACTAGCGGGAGGGATAAGAATGAGCAGTTCTTC.

V is TRBV7-2 and J is TRBJ1-5; 9 nucleotides agree with TRBD1. Germline V gene lookup returns CDR1 SGHTA and CDR2 FQGNSA. The CDR3 extends over 14 amino acids. Trimming took 6 bases from V and 7 from J; bases not matched to a gene: 7. The CDR3 DNA is TGTGCCAGCAGTACGACAGGGACAGGGCAGCCCCAGCATTTT. Its translation: CASSTTGTGQPQHF.

The V gene is TRBV24-1, the J gene TRBJ2-1; 8 positions match TRBD2. The germline V gene encodes CDR1 KGHDR and CDR2 SFDVKD. There are 13 residues in the CDR3. V lost 8 bases to trimming and J lost 3 bases; unmatched junction nucleotides: 2. The CDR3 DNA reads TGTGCCACCAAGGGACTAGACTACAATGAGCAGTTCTTC. Translating it yields CATKGLDYNEQFF.

V and J are TRBV9 and TRBJ2-1, with D perhaps matching TRBD1 (6 bases). CDR3 length: 16 amino acids. V lost 3 bases and J 0 bases, leaving 13 bases between the germline ends. Germline V lookup: CDR1 SGDLS, CDR2 YYNGEE. CDR3 in amino acids: CASSEEQGSSYNEQFF. As DNA, the CDR3 is TGTGCCAGCAGCGAAGAACAGGGAAGCTCCTACAATGAGCAGTTCTTC. The entire variable domain, with the rest obtained from reference TRBV9 and TRBJ2-1, is as follows: DSGVTQTPKHLITATGQRVTLRCSPRSGDLSVYWYQQSLDQGLQFLIQYYNGEERAKGNILERFSAQQFPDLHSELNLSSLELGDSALYFCASSEEQGSSYNEQFFGPGTRLTVL.

The genes are TRBV6-2 or TRBV6-3 and TRBJ1-1; no firm D call. V dropped 2 bases and J dropped 5 bases, with 18 bases sitting between them. The CDR3 extends over 16 amino acids. Germline loops: CDR1 MNHEY, CDR2 SVGEGT. CDR3 sequence reads: CASSYGLWRVRTEAFF. The CDR3 nucleotides read TGTGCCAGCAGTTACGGGCTTTGGAGGGTGAGGACTGAAGCTTTCTTT.

The chain recombines TRBV5-1 with TRBJ2-7; D is unclear. The germline V gene has CDR1 SGHRS and CDR2 YFSETQ. The CDR3 covers 14 residues. V was cut by 0 bases and J by 0 bases, with 7 bases left in between. The CDR3 DNA reads as TGCGCCAGCAGCTTGGACTCAAGCTCCTACGAGCAGTACTTC. This translates into CASSLDSSSYEQYF.

The chain combines TRBV6-5 with TRBJ1-5, with 7 bases aligning to TRBD1. Trimming cost V 6 bases and J 5 bases; bases outside gene matches: 10. This CDR3 has 15 residues. Germline lookup yields CDR1 MNHEY and CDR2 SVGAGI. The CDR3 bases are TGTGCCAGCAGCCCCATTACAGGGGTAGATCAGCCCCAGCATTTT. It yields the protein CASSPITGVDQPQHF.

The chain has TRBV5-1 and TRBJ2-6, with D perhaps matching TRBD1 or TRBD2 (5 bases each). The germline V gene has CDR1 SGHRS and CDR2 YFSETQ. V was cut by 4 bases and J by 1 base, with 12 bases left in between. The CDR3 loop spans 16 amino acids. The CDR3 is CASSPGPPSGANVLTF. For the CDR3, the DNA is TGCGCCAGCAGCCCGGGACCGCCGTCTGGGGCCAACGTCCTGACTTTC.

The chain has TRBV6-2 or TRBV6-3 and TRBJ2-7; 11 bases match TRBD2. The CDR3 totals 14 residues. With 6 bases clipped from V and 4 bases from J, the junction kept 5 bases outside the gene matches. The germline V gene has CDR1 MNHEY and CDR2 SVGEGT. This chain's CDR3 is CASSVLAGVYEQYF. The CDR3, as DNA: TGTGCCAGCAGCGTACTAGCGGGAGTGTACGAGCAGTACTTC.

CDR3 loop: CASSPQLILREDEQFF. The CDR3 DNA reads as TGTGCCAGCAGCCCCCAGTTGATCCTTCGTGAGGATGAGCAGTTCTTC. The chain recombines TRBV5-4 with TRBJ2-1, with D hard to call. This CDR3 contains 16 residues. Trimming removed 4 bases at V and 8 bases at J, with 22 bases between. CDR1 is SGHNT, CDR2 YYREEE, per germline (reference sequence).

The V gene is TRBV28, the J gene TRBJ1-2; 7 bases align to TRBD1. CDR1 MDHEN and CDR2 SYDVKM come from the germline V gene. The V segment lost 3 bases and the J segment 6 bases; nucleotides outside the gene matches: 10. The CDR3 is 15 amino acids. CDR3 sequence: CASSFPPGGDHGYTF. DNA for the CDR3: TGTGCCAGCAGTTTTCCCCCAGGGGGGGACCATGGCTACACCTTC.

The table lists this clonotype with a count of one. This chain joins TRBV7-9 and TRBJ2-1; the match to TRBD2 covers 8 bases. The V segment lost 5 bases and the J segment 7 bases; nucleotides outside the gene matches: 7. Germline V gives CDR1 SEHNR, CDR2 FQNEAQ (reference sequence). This CDR3 is 14 amino acids long. DNA for the CDR3: TGTGCCAGCAGCCGTAGCGGGATCACAAATGAGCAGTTCTTC. Amino acid sequence: CASSRSGITNEQFF.

J is TRBJ2-5 and V is TRBV9; D perhaps matches TRBD1 (5 bases). Germline CDR1 is SGDLS and CDR2 is YYNGEE. CDR3 length equals 14 residues. The V and J ends lost 2 bases and 5 bases respectively, with 13 bases between them. For the CDR3, the DNA is TGTGCCAGCAGCGTGGAAGGGGCTTGGGAGACCCAGTACTTC. Translating gives CASSVEGAWETQYF.

This clonotype was counted between two and nine times. The rearrangement joins TRBV27 to TRBJ2-3; 8 positions agree with TRBD2. The V gene's germline CDR1 is MNHEY and CDR2 SMNVEV (reference sequence). The junction had 6 bases not matched to a gene; V was cut back by 4 bases and J by 0 bases. This CDR3 is 16 amino acids long. CDR3 nucleotides: TGTGCCAGCAGTTCATTTAGCGGGACTAGCACAGATACGCAGTATTTT. Amino acid sequence: CASSSFSGTSTDTQYF.

CDR3 protein: CASSFILGEQFF. For the CDR3, the DNA is TGTGCCAGCAGCTTCATACTGGGTGAGCAGTTCTTC. The chain combines TRBV9 with TRBJ2-1, with D unclear. V was clipped by 4 bases and J by 9 bases, with 11 bases between them. The CDR3 spans 12 residues. Germline V CDR1 and CDR2: SGDLS, YYNGEE.

As DNA, the CDR3 is TGTGCCAGCAGTTACTATAAATCCTACGAGCAGTACTTC. It is translated as CASSYYKSYEQYF. The chain links TRBV27 to TRBJ2-7; D uncertain. Trimming shortened V by 4 bases and J by 1 base, and 8 bases separated the two germline ends. The CDR3 totals 13 residues. CDR1 is MNHEY, CDR2 SMNVEV, per germline (reference sequence).

The CDR3 DNA follows: TGCAGTGCTAGAGATCGGCAGTACTACGAGCAGTACTTC. This translates into CSARDRQYYEQYF. The chain joins TRBV20-1 to TRBJ2-7; D is uncertain. Trimming shortened V by 0 bases and J by 3 bases, and 9 bases separated the two germline ends. Germline CDR1 reads DFQATT; CDR2 reads SNEGSKA (reference sequence). There are 13 residues in the CDR3.

The rearrangement uses TRBV6-2 or TRBV6-3 and TRBJ2-2, with D unresolved. Germline V lookup: CDR1 MNHEY, CDR2 SVGEGT. This CDR3 is built from 14 residues. Trimming left V 11 bases short and J 0 bases short, with 13 bases between. The CDR3 spells CAHSLGPNTGELFF. The CDR3 region has the DNA TGTGCCCACTCTTTAGGGCCGAACACCGGGGAGCTGTTTTTT.

This clonotype was detected a few times. V usage is TRBV11-3 and J usage is TRBJ2-6; D is uncertain. This CDR3 is built from 10 residues. Germline V CDR1 and CDR2: SGHNT, YENEEA. The V gene lost 7 bases and the J gene lost 9 bases, with 4 bases spanning the gap. The DNA for the CDR3 is TGTGCCAGCACCAGCAACGTCCTGACTTTC. It codes for CASTSNVLTF. The whole variable domain, filled in from reference TRBV11-3 and TRBJ2-6, reads EAGVVQSPRYKIIEKKQPVAFWCNPISGHNTLYWYLQNLGQGPELLIRYENEEAVDDSQLPKDRFSAERLKGVDSTLKIQPAELGDSAVYLCASTSNVLTFGAGSRLTVL.

This chain links TRBV28 with TRBJ2-1; the D is unclear. This CDR3 contains 13 residues. CDR1 MDHEN and CDR2 SYDVKM come from the germline V gene. V lost 5 bases to trimming and J lost 8 bases, with 13 bases between them. The chain's CDR3 is CASSPLMEDEQFF. CDR3 nucleotides: TGTGCCAGCAGTCCCCTTATGGAAGATGAGCAGTTCTTC.